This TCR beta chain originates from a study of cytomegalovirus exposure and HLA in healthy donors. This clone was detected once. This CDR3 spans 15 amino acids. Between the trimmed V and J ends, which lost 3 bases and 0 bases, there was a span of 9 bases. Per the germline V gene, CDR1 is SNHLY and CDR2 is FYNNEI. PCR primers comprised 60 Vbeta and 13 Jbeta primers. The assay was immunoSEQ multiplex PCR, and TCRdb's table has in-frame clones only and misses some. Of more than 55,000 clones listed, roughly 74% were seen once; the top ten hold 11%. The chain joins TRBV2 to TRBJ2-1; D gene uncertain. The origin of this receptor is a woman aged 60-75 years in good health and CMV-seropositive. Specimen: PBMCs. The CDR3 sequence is CASSELESSYNEQFF. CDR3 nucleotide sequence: TGTGCCAGCAGTGAGTTGGAGAGCTCCTACAATGAGCAGTTCTTC.